A single sample gave rise to the 21 T cell receptor beta chains below, sequenced in a study of blood T cell repertoires in COVID-19. This table comes from immunoSEQ multiplex PCR, and its TCRdb copy is limited to in-frame clones, with some not included. The sample carries more than 250,000 clones, about nine tenths recorded once. Sequences were obtained from peripheral blood. Receptor source: a man in his fifties or sixties with active or convalescent COVID-19.

The V gene is TRBV19, the J gene TRBJ2-3; 13 nucleotides agree with TRBD2. This CDR3 contains 15 residues. From germline, CDR1 is LNHDA and CDR2 SQIVND (reference sequence). J gave up 4 bases and V 10 bases, and 8 bases lay outside the gene matches. Here the CDR3 reads CATRWTSGSADTQYF. CDR3 bases: TGTGCCACCCGTTGGACTAGCGGGAGTGCAGATACGCAGTATTTT.

The chain recombines TRBV6-5 with TRBJ2-5, with 8 bases that match TRBD1. V lost 6 bases, J lost 6 bases, and 9 bases stayed unmatched. The CDR3 totals 14 residues. CDR1 is MNHEY, CDR2 SVGAGI, per germline. CDR3 coding DNA: TGTGCCAGCAGCCCCGCAGGGGGCCGGAAGACCCAGTACTTC. Translated: CASSPAGGRKTQYF.

V is TRBV25-1 and J is TRBJ2-2; D is possibly TRBD2 (6 bases). In germline, CDR1 is MGHDK, CDR2 SYGVNS. This CDR3 is 14 amino acids long. V was clipped by 6 bases and J by 2 bases, with 10 bases between them. Written as DNA, the CDR3 is TGTGCCAGCAGCTGGGGAGGTAACACCGGGGAGCTGTTTTTT. Amino acid sequence: CASSWGGNTGELFF. Using reference TRBV25-1 and TRBJ2-2 for the parts outside the CDR3, the full variable domain is EADIYQTPRYLVIGTGKKITLECSQTMGHDKMYWYQQDPGMELHLIHYSYGVNSTEKGDLSSESTVSRIRTEHFPLTLESARPSHTSQYLCASSWGGNTGELFFGEGSRLTVL.

This clone showed up just a few times. V usage is TRBV19 and J usage is TRBJ1-5, with D perhaps matching TRBD1 (5 bases). The length of the CDR3 is 16 residues. Trimming took off 6 bases at V and 0 bases at J, with 15 bases between the two ends. Germline loops: CDR1 LNHDA, CDR2 SQIVND (reference sequence). The CDR3 reads CASSKTDLYSNQPQHF. CDR3 bases: TGTGCCAGTAGCAAGACAGATCTTTATAGCAATCAGCCCCAGCATTTT. Full variable domain (rest looked up from reference TRBV19 and TRBJ1-5): DGGITQSPKYLFRKEGQNVTLSCEQNLNHDAMYWYRQDPGQGLRLIYYSQIVNDFQKGDIAEGYSVSREKKESFPLTVTSAQKNPTAFYLCASSKTDLYSNQPQHFGDGTRLSIL.

This clone appeared a few times. The chain joins TRBV7-8 to TRBJ1-2, with a weak D call TRBD1 (5 bases). CDR1 is SGHVS and CDR2 is FQNEAQ in the germline V gene. With 2 bases removed from V and 4 bases from J, the gap between germline ends came to 14 bases. The CDR3 contains 15 residues. The CDR3 here is CASSLFPGGGYGYTF. In DNA form, the CDR3 reads TGTGCCAGCAGCTTATTCCCGGGGGGGGGCTATGGCTACACCTTC.

The chain recombines TRBV2 with TRBJ1-1, with D possibly being TRBD1 (6 bases). V was pared by 6 bases and J by 6 bases, with 11 bases between. The CDR3 sequence is 12 residues long. The germline V gene encodes CDR1 SNHLY and CDR2 FYNNEI. In DNA, the CDR3 is TGTGCCAGCAGCGCAACAGGGTCTGAAGCTTTCTTT. Protein sequence: CASSATGSEAFF.

The V gene is TRBV15, the J gene TRBJ2-1; 12 positions match TRBD2. CDR1 LNHNV and CDR2 YYDKDF come from the germline V gene (reference sequence). With 1 base clipped from V and 8 bases from J, the junction kept 3 bases outside the gene matches. The CDR3 spans 15 residues. CDR3 protein: CATSRGRTSGDEQFF. CDR3 nucleotide sequence: TGTGCCACCAGCAGAGGTCGGACTAGCGGGGATGAGCAGTTCTTC.

The V gene is TRBV6-4, the J gene TRBJ2-3, with a possible D match to TRBD1 (5 bases). The V end lost 4 bases, the J end lost 6 bases, and 8 bases lay between the germline ends. Germline V gives CDR1 MRHNA, CDR2 SNTAGT. CDR3 length equals 12 residues. CDR3 sequence: CASSGPGDTQYF. CDR3 DNA sequence: TGTGCCAGCAGTGGCCCAGGGGATACGCAGTATTTT.

This clone was seen a few times. The chain recombines TRBV7-2 with TRBJ2-7; perhaps TRBD1 as D (5 bases). Trimming took off 2 bases at V and 2 bases at J, with 16 bases between the two ends. Germline lookup yields CDR1 SGHTA and CDR2 FQGNSA. The CDR3 runs to 16 residues. The CDR3 reads CASSLWSSPGTYEQYF. CDR3 DNA: TGTGCCAGCAGCTTATGGAGCAGCCCAGGGACCTACGAGCAGTACTTC.

In this sample, this clone turned up a few times. This sequence joins TRBV29-1 and TRBJ1-1, with D perhaps matching TRBD1 (6 bases). The V gene lost 4 bases and the J gene lost 1 base, with 13 bases spanning the gap. This CDR3 has 14 amino acids. CDR1 is SQVTM, CDR2 ANQGSEA, per germline. The DNA for the CDR3 is TGCAGCGTTGCCCAGGGGACCCAGAACACTGAAGCTTTCTTT. It encodes CSVAQGTQNTEAFF.

This clone was picked up one time. V is TRBV5-1 and J is TRBJ2-7, with D perhaps matching TRBD1 (6 bases). Trimming cost V 0 bases and J 3 bases, with 13 bases left between them. CDR3 size: 15 residues. Germline lookup yields CDR1 SGHRS and CDR2 YFSETQ. This CDR3 reads CASSLVQGIRYEQYF. The CDR3 coding sequence is TGCGCCAGCAGCTTGGTACAGGGAATTCGCTACGAGCAGTACTTC.

V usage is TRBV28 and J usage is TRBJ1-1; 8 bases fit TRBD1. The CDR3 contains 12 residues. Germline lookup yields CDR1 MDHEN and CDR2 SYDVKM. Unmatched junction bases numbered 4, after V lost 8 bases and J lost 5 bases. The CDR3 DNA is TGTGCCAGCGCACAGGGGGGTACTGAAGCTTTCTTT. Translation gives CASAQGGTEAFF.

The chain employs TRBV28 and TRBJ1-5; 7 positions match TRBD1. Germline V gene lookup returns CDR1 MDHEN and CDR2 SYDVKM. The CDR3 consists of 14 residues. J lost 7 bases, V lost 4 bases, and 7 bases had no gene match. CDR3 in amino acids: CASSSDRVRQPQHF. CDR3 sequence (DNA): TGTGCCAGCAGTTCTGACAGGGTACGGCAGCCCCAGCATTTT.

This clone was recorded once. Different DNA sequences within this sample yield the same CDR3. The rearrangement joins TRBV30 to TRBJ1-3; D ambiguous. V was trimmed by 0 bases and J by 4 bases, leaving 4 bases between them. Per the germline V gene, CDR1 is GTSNPN and CDR2 is SVGIG (reference sequence). The CDR3 length is 12 residues. The CDR3 region is CAWSVLGNTIYF. The CDR3 DNA follows: TGTGCCTGGAGTGTACTGGGAAACACCATATATTTT.

This chain joins TRBV28 and TRBJ1-1; maybe TRBD1 (6 bases). Germline CDR1 MDHEN, CDR2 SYDVKM. The CDR3 spans 13 residues. V was pared by 7 bases and J by 8 bases, with 17 bases between. The CDR3: CASTPDLDREAFF. Here the CDR3 DNA reads TGTGCCAGCACGCCTGATTTGGACAGAGAAGCTTTCTTT.

The rearrangement joins TRBV30 to TRBJ1-1, with 7 positions matching TRBD1. The germline gives CDR1 GTSNPN, CDR2 SVGIG (reference sequence). Losses at the gene ends were 4 bases for V and 1 base for J; bases not matched to a gene: 0. The CDR3 covers 12 residues. In DNA form, the CDR3 reads TGTGCCTGGACAGGGGGGAACACTGAAGCTTTCTTT. Amino acids: CAWTGGNTEAFF.

The CDR3 sequence is CARRRPGTVDSPLHF. DNA of the CDR3: TGTGCCAGACGAAGACCGGGAACAGTGGATTCACCCCTCCACTTT. The rearrangement uses TRBV2 and TRBJ1-6; D gene ambiguous. V was trimmed by 9 bases and J by 8 bases, leaving 20 bases between them. The CDR3 is 15 amino acids. In germline, CDR1 is SNHLY, CDR2 FYNNEI.

The chain is built from TRBV25-1 and TRBJ1-4; maybe TRBD1 (5 bases). The germline gives CDR1 MGHDK, CDR2 SYGVNS. Trimming removed 3 bases at V and 8 bases at J, with 19 bases between. This CDR3 region has 16 residues. The CDR3 bases are TGTGCCAGCAGTGATACCTTCGGGGGGTTGGGGGAAAAACTGTTTTTT. Amino acid sequence: CASSDTFGGLGEKLFF.

The chain couples TRBV7-5 to TRBJ2-3; TRBD1 is taken as the D call from the table, unchecked against the DNA. TRBV7-5 is assigned pseudogene status. This CDR3 spans 13 amino acids. The CDR3 sequence is CARSPRQGDTQYF. CDR3 bases: TGTGCCAGAAGCCCACGACAGGGAGATACGCAGTATTTT.

The J gene is TRBJ2-1, the V gene TRBV2, with a weak D call TRBD2 (5 bases). The CDR3 sequence is 14 residues long. Trimming stripped 2 bases from V and 1 base from J, with 6 bases between. Germline V gives CDR1 SNHLY, CDR2 FYNNEI. CDR3 coding DNA: TGTGCCAGCAGTGAAACTAGATCCTACAATGAGCAGTTCTTC. Encoded protein: CASSETRSYNEQFF.

The chain joins TRBV19 to TRBJ2-7; 9 bases line up with TRBD1. There are 15 residues in the CDR3. CDR1 is LNHDA, CDR2 SQIVND, per germline (reference sequence). V lost 6 bases to trimming and J lost 5 bases; unmatched junction nucleotides: 11. CDR3 DNA: TGTGCCAGTAGACCTAAAGGACAGGGGCTCCACGAGCAGTACTTC. Translation: CASRPKGQGLHEQYF.